This is a list of T cell receptor beta chains from one sample in a study of T cells in Graves' hyperthyroidism and ophthalmopathy. TCRdb re-derived calls from the multiplex PCR reads in MiXCR, one entry per CDR3 protein. The sample has roughly 500,000 distinct CDR3 sequences, 40% to 50% seen once. Sequencing used peripheral blood or thyroid tissue (not recorded which). These receptors all stem from an adult woman with Graves' disease, either hyperthyroidism or ophthalmopathy (not recorded which). CDR3s include the opening cysteine and the closing phenylalanine or tryptophan. A D gene is named only where the DNA matches it firmly. Not every row has a clone size; where given, it reads once, few, many or a size class.

v_call,d_call,j_call,clone_size,cdr3_nt,cdr3_aa
TRBV18,NA,TRBJ1-3,NA,TGTGCCAGCTCACCATTCTCTGGAAACACCATATATTTT,CASSPFSGNTIYF
TRBV29-1,TRBD1,TRBJ2-7,NA,TGCAGCTCTGGACAGGGGGCGATCCTACCCTACGAGCAGTACTTC,CSSGQGAILPYEQYF
TRBV20-1,NA,TRBJ1-1,NA,TGCAGTGCCCCGGCCGGGGCGAGAGGTTGGAGCACTGAAGCTTTCTTT,CSAPAGARGWSTEAFF
TRBV9,NA,TRBJ1-5,NA,TGTGCCAGCAGCCCAGCGGGGGAGGTCAATCAGCCCCAGCATTTT,CASSPAGEVNQPQHF
TRBV29-1,NA,TRBJ2-5,NA,TGCAGCCGCGGGGAGACCCAGTACTTC,CSRGETQYF
TRBV20-1,NA,TRBJ2-6,NA,TGCACCCCCGCAGGGAGCGGGGCCAACGTCCTGACTTTC,CTPAGSGANVLTF
TRBV29-1,NA,TRBJ2-1,NA,TGCAGCGTTGAACGGGGGCCCAATGAGCAGTTCTTC,CSVERGPNEQFF
TRBV4-2,NA,TRBJ2-6,NA,TGTGCCAGCAGCCAAGAGGTAGCGCTCTCTGGGGCCAACGTCCTGACTTTC,CASSQEVALSGANVLTF
TRBV5-1,NA,TRBJ1-2,NA,TGCGCCAGCAGCTTCGGGTTCAGGGACGGCTACACCTTC,CASSFGFRDGYTF
TRBV20-1,TRBD1,TRBJ1-1,many,TGCAGTGCTAGTAGGGGGCGTTTGAACACTGAAGCTTTCTTT,CSASRGRLNTEAFF